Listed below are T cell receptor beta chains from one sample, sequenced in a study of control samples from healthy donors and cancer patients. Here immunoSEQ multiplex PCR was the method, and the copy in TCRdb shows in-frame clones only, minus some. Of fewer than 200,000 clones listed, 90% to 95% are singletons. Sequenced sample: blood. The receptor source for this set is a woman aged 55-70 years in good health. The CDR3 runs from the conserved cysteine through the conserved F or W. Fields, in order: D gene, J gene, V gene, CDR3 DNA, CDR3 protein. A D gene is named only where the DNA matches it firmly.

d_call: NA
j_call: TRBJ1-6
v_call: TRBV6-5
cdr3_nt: TGTGCCAGCAGTCAGGCCGGGACCCGAAATTCACCCCTCCACTTT
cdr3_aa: CASSQAGTRNSPLHF

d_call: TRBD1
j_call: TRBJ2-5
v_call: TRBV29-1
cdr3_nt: TGCAGCGTTCCGACAGGGCGAGAGACCCAGTACTTC
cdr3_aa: CSVPTGRETQYF

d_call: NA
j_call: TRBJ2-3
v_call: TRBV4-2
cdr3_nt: TGTGCCAGCAGCCATTTTGTTGCTAGCGCCTCACCAGATACGCAGTATTTT
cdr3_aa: CASSHFVASASPDTQYF

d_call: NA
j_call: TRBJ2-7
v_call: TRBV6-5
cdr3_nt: TGTGCCAGCAGCTACGGTAGGGTTTTCTCCTACGAGCAGTACTTC
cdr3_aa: CASSYGRVFSYEQYF

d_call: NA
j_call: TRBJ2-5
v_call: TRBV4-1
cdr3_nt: TGCGCCAGCAGCCCCCTGGTCGGAGAGACCCAGTACTTC
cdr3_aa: CASSPLVGETQYF

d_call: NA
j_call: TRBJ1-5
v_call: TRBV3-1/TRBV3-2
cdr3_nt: TGTGCCAGCAGCCAAGATTACAGGGTCCAGCCCCAGCATTTT
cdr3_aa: CASSQDYRVQPQHF

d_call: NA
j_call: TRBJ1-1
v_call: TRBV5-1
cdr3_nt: TGCGCCAGCATCATGGGGCAGGGGAACACTGAAGCTTTCTTT
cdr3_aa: CASIMGQGNTEAFF

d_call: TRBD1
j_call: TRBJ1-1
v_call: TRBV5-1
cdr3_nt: TGCGCCAGCAGCTTGGCCGTCAGGGGGATGAACACTGAAGCTTTCTTT
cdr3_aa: CASSLAVRGMNTEAFF

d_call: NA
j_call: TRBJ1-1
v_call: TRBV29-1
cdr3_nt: TGCAGCGTTGAGAGTTCCGGCACTGAAGCTTTCTTT
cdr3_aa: CSVESSGTEAFF

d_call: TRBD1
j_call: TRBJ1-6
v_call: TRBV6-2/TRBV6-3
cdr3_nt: TGTGCCAGCAGTTACCTGGGTGTACAGGGGAATTCACCCCTCCACTTT
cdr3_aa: CASSYLGVQGNSPLHF

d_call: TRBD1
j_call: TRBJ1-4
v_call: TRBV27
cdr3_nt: TGTGCCAGCAGTTTATTTGGACAGGGGGCAACTAATGAAAAACTGTTTTTT
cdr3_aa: CASSLFGQGATNEKLFF

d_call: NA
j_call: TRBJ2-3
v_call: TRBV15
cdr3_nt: TGTGCCACCAGCGCCCGGACAGGAGGGGCTAGCACAGATACGCAGTATTTT
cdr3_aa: CATSARTGGASTDTQYF

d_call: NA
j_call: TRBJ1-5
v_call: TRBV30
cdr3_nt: TGTGCCTGGAGGGCGGCTAACTCTAGAGATAGCAATCAGCCCCAGCATTTT
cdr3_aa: CAWRAANSRDSNQPQHF

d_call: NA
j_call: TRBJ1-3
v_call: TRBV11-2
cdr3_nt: TGTGCCAGCAGCTTAGGGGTGGGAGGAAACACCATATATTTT
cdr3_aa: CASSLGVGGNTIYF

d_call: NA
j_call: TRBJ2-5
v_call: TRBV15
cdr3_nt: TGTGCCACCAGCAGAGCGGCCAGGGAGTCGGAGACCCAGTACTTC
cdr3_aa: CATSRAARESETQYF

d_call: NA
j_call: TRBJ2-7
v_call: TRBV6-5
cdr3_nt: TGTGCCAGCAGTTACCTCACGGGACTGAACTACGAGCAGTACTTC
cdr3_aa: CASSYLTGLNYEQYF

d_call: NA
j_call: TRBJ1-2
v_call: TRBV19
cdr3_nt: TGTGCCAGTAGTATAGCGATGGGGTACGGCTACACCTTC
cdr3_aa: CASSIAMGYGYTF

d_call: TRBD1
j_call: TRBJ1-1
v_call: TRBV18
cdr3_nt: TGTGCCAGCTCTCGGTCCCAGGGGGTTTTGACTGAAGCTTTCTTT
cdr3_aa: CASSRSQGVLTEAFF

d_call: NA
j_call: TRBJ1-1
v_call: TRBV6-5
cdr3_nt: TGTGCCAGCAAAACCAAGTTCCCGGGCACTGAAGCTTTCTTT
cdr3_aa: CASKTKFPGTEAFF

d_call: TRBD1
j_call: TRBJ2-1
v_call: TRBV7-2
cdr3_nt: TGTGCCAGCAGCTCCCGAAGGGGGCCGATAACCTACAATGAGCAGTTCTTC
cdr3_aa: CASSSRRGPITYNEQFF

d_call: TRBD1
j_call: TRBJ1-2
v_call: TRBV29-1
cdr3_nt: TGCAGCGTTCACACCCCTGGCGAGGGGGCGGTTGGCTATGGCTACACCTTC
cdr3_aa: CSVHTPGEGAVGYGYTF

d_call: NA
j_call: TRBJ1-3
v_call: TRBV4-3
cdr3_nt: TGCGCCAGCAGCCAAGACCAGGGACCGGGTACTGGAAACACCATATATTTT
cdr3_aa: CASSQDQGPGTGNTIYF

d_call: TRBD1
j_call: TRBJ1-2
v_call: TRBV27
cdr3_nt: TGTGCCAGCAGTTTATCCATGGAGGAGGGGGCATGGTTATATGGCTACACCTTC
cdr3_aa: CASSLSMEEGAWLYGYTF

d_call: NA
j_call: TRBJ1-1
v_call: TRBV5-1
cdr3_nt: TGCGCCAGCAGCACTAGGGACGGTGAAGCTTTCTTT
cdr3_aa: CASSTRDGEAFF

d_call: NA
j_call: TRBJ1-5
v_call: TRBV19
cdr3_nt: TGTGCCAGTATAGAAAGGGGGGTTGGCCAGCCCCAGCATTTT
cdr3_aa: CASIERGVGQPQHF

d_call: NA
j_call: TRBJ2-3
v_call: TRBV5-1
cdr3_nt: TGCGCCAGCAGCTTCAGACTCGCGGGGGCGGGGGATACGCAGTATTTT
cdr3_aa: CASSFRLAGAGDTQYF

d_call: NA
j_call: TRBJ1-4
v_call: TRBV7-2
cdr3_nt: TGTGCCAGCAGCTTGCACAGAGGGATGCTTGCTGAAAAACTGTTTTTT
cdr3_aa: CASSLHRGMLAEKLFF

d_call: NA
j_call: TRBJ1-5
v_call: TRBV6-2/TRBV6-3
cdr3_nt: TGTGCCAGCAGTTCCTACGGCTTGGGGCAGCCCCAGCATTTT
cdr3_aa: CASSSYGLGQPQHF

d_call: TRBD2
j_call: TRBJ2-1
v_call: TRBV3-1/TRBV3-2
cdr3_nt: TGTGCCAGCAGCCAAGTACTAGCGGGAGCGTACAATGAGCAGTTCTTC
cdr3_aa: CASSQVLAGAYNEQFF

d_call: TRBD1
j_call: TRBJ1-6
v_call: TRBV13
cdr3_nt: TGTGCCAGCACCCCCCGACAGGGAGGTATAAGTCCACCCCTCCACTTT
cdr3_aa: CASTPRQGGISPPLHF

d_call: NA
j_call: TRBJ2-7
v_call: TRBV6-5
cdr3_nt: TGTGCCAGCAGTTACTCGGCAGGACCCTCCTACGAGCAGTACTTC
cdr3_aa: CASSYSAGPSYEQYF

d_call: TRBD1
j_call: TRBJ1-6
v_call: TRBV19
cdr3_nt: TGTGCCAGTAGTAAAGGGGACAGGGGAAGGTCACCCCTCCACTTT
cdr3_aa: CASSKGDRGRSPLHF

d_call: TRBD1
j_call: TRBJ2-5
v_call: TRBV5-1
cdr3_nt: TGCGCCAGCAGCTTGGAGGCAGGGGGTGGAGAGACCCAGTACTTC
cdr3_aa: CASSLEAGGGETQYF